This T cell receptor (beta chain) stems from a study of cytomegalovirus exposure and HLA in healthy donors. PCR primers comprised 60 Vbeta and 13 Jbeta primers. Data came from immunoSEQ multiplex PCR; TCRdb stores just in-frame clones and leaves some out. This table holds 70,000 or so clones, about 84% found once. V dropped 4 bases and J dropped 3; count of bases not matched to a gene: 5. CDR1 is PRHDT, CDR2 FYEKMQ, per germline (reference sequence). The CDR3 runs 14 residues. V is TRBV13 and J is TRBJ2-5, with 7 bases aligning to TRBD2. Source material: PBMCs. This TCR derives from a man younger than 35 in good health and CMV-seropositive. CDR3 loop: CASSSVGGEETQYF. In DNA form, the CDR3 reads TGTGCCAGCAGCTCAGTGGGGGGGGAAGAGACCCAGTACTTC.